These T cell receptor beta chains were read from a single sample in a study of tumor-infiltrating lymphocytes in primary liver carcinoma. MiXCR was run by TCRdb on the multiplex PCR reads, yielding one entry per CDR3 protein. This table holds about 75,000 distinct CDR3 sequences, 65% to 75% found once. Sequenced sample: tumor-adjacent normal liver tissue. Receptors originate from a man between 40 and 49 years old with primary liver carcinoma and hepatitis B virus infection. CDR3s leave out the opening cysteine and the closing phenylalanine or tryptophan.

j_gene: TRBJ2-7; v_gene: TRBV6-2/TRBV6-3; CDR3aa: ASSCSPSWDYEQY
j_gene: TRBJ1-5; v_gene: TRBV2; CDR3aa: ASSAHARNRPQH
j_gene: TRBJ1-4; v_gene: TRBV4-2; CDR3aa: ASSQGSRGKLF
j_gene: TRBJ2-1; v_gene: TRBV10-2; CDR3aa: ASSDRGDEHF
j_gene: TRBJ2-7; v_gene: TRBV5-4; CDR3aa: AGTLQGFYEQY
j_gene: TRBJ1-2; v_gene: TRBV7-9; CDR3aa: ASSSTGNYGYT
j_gene: TRBJ2-3; v_gene: TRBV6-5; CDR3aa: ASSYSRDRIDTQY
j_gene: TRBJ2-7; v_gene: TRBV14; CDR3aa: ANSQARGGYEQY
j_gene: TRBJ2-1; v_gene: TRBV5-6; CDR3aa: ASSLEGFSNEQL
j_gene: TRBJ2-7; v_gene: TRBV7-2; CDR3aa: ASSLLDRGRYEQY
j_gene: TRBJ2-1; v_gene: TRBV6-5; CDR3aa: AGSPGPLTRNVQF
j_gene: TRBJ2-3; v_gene: TRBV14; CDR3aa: AGSLSRSDTQY
j_gene: TRBJ2-1; v_gene: TRBV5-1; CDR3aa: ASTHGLAGICNEQF
j_gene: TRBJ1-2; v_gene: TRBV5-6; CDR3aa: VSSLVGTGSYT
j_gene: TRBJ1-1; v_gene: TRBV12-3/TRBV12-4; CDR3aa: ASSFKSGTEAF
j_gene: TRBJ2-7; v_gene: TRBV6-2/TRBV6-3; CDR3aa: ASSSSGVRN